This TCR beta chain comes out of a study of identical twins. Study results and caveats: Where beta out-of-frame sequences were concerned, excess twin sharing was weaker.

Each CDR3 protein is one row after TCRdb ran MiXCR on the 5' RACE reads. The table lists about 730,000 distinct CDR3 sequences, 21% of them singletons. Concerning this clonotype itself: Its target is unknown.

Trimming took 4 bases from V and 7 from J, leaving 17 bases between them. The CDR3 is 15 residues long. The data also belong to a second study, concerning T cells expressing NK-cell markers. That work adds: Sequencing covered eight donors, seven HCMV-seropositive and one seronegative.

The V call is TRBV12-3 or TRBV12-4, the J call TRBJ2-1; D is unresolved. Material for sequencing was PBMCs. The sequence derives from a woman under 30 in good health. The CDR3 reads CASSSIQGPWNEQFF. In DNA form, the CDR3 reads TGTGCCAGCAGTTCGATTCAAGGACCGTGGAATGAGCAGTTCTTC.